What follows are 15 T cell receptor beta chains derived from one specimen sequenced in a study of early T cells in non-severe SARS-CoV-2 infection (dated by TCRdb to the early 2020s). The library was obtained by 5' RACE. Data came from a NextSeq 500. Through fastp at Q25 and MiXCR, TCRdb rebuilt clones from the public reads, retaining in-frame beta chains. Each CDR3 protein appears once, grouped with its most common genes and DNA. A total of about 76,000 distinct CDR3 sequences appear in this sample, approximately 11% of them only once. The ten largest clones represent about 4.5% of the sample. Material for sequencing was whole blood. The receptors were gathered from an adult who was a healthcare worker with PCR-confirmed SARS-CoV-2 infection or an uninfected control (not recorded which).

J is TRBJ1-2 and V is TRBV2; a possible D gene is TRBD1 (5 bases). Germline CDR1 and CDR2: SNHLY and FYNNEI. V was trimmed by 6 bases and J by 0 bases, leaving 14 bases between them. The CDR3 length is 15 residues. CDR3 amino acids: CASSPLGVANYGYTF. CDR3 bases: TGTGCCAGCAGCCCTTTGGGGGTGGCTAACTATGGCTACACCTTC.

The J gene is TRBJ1-3, the V gene TRBV18; 9 bases line up with TRBD1. The germline V gene encodes CDR1 KGHSH and CDR2 LQKENI. The CDR3 has 16 amino acids. The junction had 9 bases not matched to a gene; V was cut back by 6 bases and J by 3 bases. This CDR3 is CASSFTRDRVGNTIYF. CDR3 DNA sequence: TGTGCCAGCTCCTTCACCCGGGACAGGGTTGGAAACACCATATATTTT.

This clonotype came up many times. V and J are TRBV7-9 and TRBJ2-1; D call uncertain. This CDR3 is built from 14 residues. The V end lost 2 bases, the J end lost 6 bases, and 11 bases lay between the germline ends. Germline V gives CDR1 SEHNR, CDR2 FQNEAQ (reference sequence). The CDR3 DNA is TGTGCCAGCAGCTTAATGCTTATGGGCAATGAGCAGTTCTTC. Encoded protein: CASSLMLMGNEQFF.

This clonotype was seen at least ten times. In DNA, the CDR3 is TGTGCCAGCAGCCAAGATTTTGGTCCACAAGAGACCCAGTACTTC. This sequence encodes CASSQDFGPQETQYF. The chain couples TRBV4-2 to TRBJ2-5; D is undetermined. Germline V gene lookup returns CDR1 LGHNA and CDR2 YNFKEQ. V shed 0 bases and J shed 2 bases, with 10 bases lying between them. This CDR3 region has 15 residues.

This clonotype was detected ten times or more. This chain connects TRBV11-2 to TRBJ2-5; 8 positions agree with TRBD2. Losses at the gene ends were 8 bases for V and 9 bases for J; bases not matched to a gene: 14. There are 14 residues in the CDR3. Germline CDR1 SGHAT, CDR2 FQNNGV. The CDR3 region is CASSARGGPGAQYF. CDR3 DNA: TGTGCCAGCTCAGCACGGGGGGGTCCGGGGGCCCAGTACTTC. The complete variable domain, with remaining parts taken from reference TRBV11-2 and TRBJ2-5, reads EAGVAQSPRYKIIEKRQSVAFWCNPISGHATLYWYQQILGQGPKLLIQFQNNGVVDDSQLPKDRFSAERLKGVDSTLKIQPAKLEDSAVYLCASSARGGPGAQYFGPGTRLLVL.

This clonotype came up a few times. The chain recombines TRBV15 with TRBJ1-3; D gene uncertain. The CDR3 is 13 residues long. Germline V lookup: CDR1 LNHNV, CDR2 YYDKDF (reference sequence). Trimming took off 4 bases at V and 2 bases at J, with 6 bases between the two ends. CDR3: CATSTSAGNTIYF. The CDR3 DNA is TGTGCCACCAGCACGTCGGCTGGAAACACCATATATTTT.

The chain is built from TRBV5-6 and TRBJ2-7; 10 nucleotides agree with TRBD1. The V and J ends lost 2 bases and 5 bases, in that order; junction bases with no gene match: 4. Germline V gene data show CDR1 as SGHDT and CDR2 as YYEEEE. This CDR3 comprises 14 residues. The CDR3 bases are TGTGCCAGCAGCTTCCAGGGACAGGGGCACGAGCAGTACTTC. This sequence encodes CASSFQGQGHEQYF. The variable domain in full, completed from reference TRBV5-6 and TRBJ2-7, reads DAGVTQSPTHLIKTRGQQVTLRCSPKSGHDTVSWYQQALGQGPQFIFQYYEEEERQRGNFPDRFSGHQFPNYSSELNVNALLLGDSALYLCASSFQGQGHEQYFGPGTRLTVT.

This sequence joins TRBV4-1 and TRBJ1-1; 7 positions agree with TRBD1. There are 16 residues in the CDR3. J lost 0 bases, V lost 4 bases, and 8 bases had no gene match. Per germline, CDR1 MGHRA and CDR2 YSYEKL. This CDR3 reads CASSRTTGSLNTEAFF. The CDR3 nucleotides are TGCGCCAGCAGCCGTACGACAGGGAGTCTGAACACTGAAGCTTTCTTT.

This clonotype was seen a few times. The rearrangement joins TRBV27 to TRBJ2-7; 9 positions agree with TRBD1. CDR1 is MNHEY, CDR2 SMNVEV, per germline (reference sequence). V lost 4 bases to trimming and J lost 0 bases; unmatched junction nucleotides: 4. The length of the CDR3 is 15 residues. In DNA, the CDR3 is TGTGCCAGCAGTTCCGGGACAGGGAACTCCTACGAGCAGTACTTC. The encoded protein is CASSSGTGNSYEQYF.

This clonotype was seen at least ten times. The chain couples TRBV7-9 to TRBJ2-5, with TRBD2 identical over 9 bases. CDR3 length: 15 amino acids. V shed 3 bases and J 5 bases; nucleotides not matched to a gene: 7. CDR1 is SEHNR, CDR2 FQNEAQ, per germline (reference sequence). CDR3 sequence: CASSFAGGGRETQYF. The CDR3 DNA sequence: TGTGCCAGCAGCTTTGCGGGAGGGGGCAGGGAGACCCAGTACTTC. The whole variable domain, remainder taken from reference TRBV7-9 and TRBJ2-5, is DTGVSQNPRHKITKRGQNVTFRCDPISEHNRLYWYRQTLGQGPEFLTYFQNEAQLEKSRLLSDRFSAERPKGSFSTLEIQRTEQGDSAMYLCASSFAGGGRETQYFGPGTRLLVL.

The table lists this clonotype with a few counts. The chain is built from TRBV6-5 and TRBJ1-1, with TRBD1 matching over 10 bases. Germline CDR1 reads MNHEY; CDR2 reads SVGAGI. There are 16 residues in the CDR3. J was trimmed by 6 bases and V by 6 bases; bases with no gene match: 13. CDR3 sequence (DNA): TGTGCCAGCAGCCACAGACAGGGGGCGAATTTCGCTGAAGCTTTCTTT. Its protein is CASSHRQGANFAEAFF.

This clonotype was counted only a few times. The chain uses TRBV3-1 and TRBJ2-2; D may be TRBD1 (5 bases). V lost 1 base and J 0 bases, leaving 9 bases between the germline ends. Per germline, CDR1 LGHDT and CDR2 YNNKEL (reference sequence). CDR3 length: 16 residues. Here the CDR3 DNA reads TGTGCCAGCAGCCAAGGAGTGGGGCCGAACACCGGGGAGCTGTTTTTT. Protein: CASSQGVGPNTGELFF.

The chain uses TRBV12-3 or TRBV12-4 and TRBJ1-1; D is undetermined. The CDR3 runs 15 residues. V was clipped by 5 bases and J by 1 base, with 14 bases between them. The CDR3 protein is CASSTVGLGNTEAFF. The CDR3 DNA reads TGTGCCAGCAGTACAGTAGGTCTAGGGAACACTGAAGCTTTCTTT.

The chain recombines TRBV9 with TRBJ2-1; D could derive from TRBD1 or TRBD2 (5 bases each). Between the trimmed V and J ends, which lost 0 bases and 0 bases, there was a span of 13 bases. CDR1 is SGDLS, CDR2 YYNGEE, per germline. CDR3 size: 17 residues. For the CDR3, the DNA is TGTGCCAGCAGCGTAGCTGGGTGGGGGAGCTCCTACAATGAGCAGTTCTTC. Its protein product is CASSVAGWGSSYNEQFF.

The chain couples TRBV4-3 to TRBJ1-4; no reliable D call. The CDR3 runs 13 residues. Germline V gene sequence: CDR1 LGHNA, CDR2 YSLEER. Trimming left V 1 base short and J 12 bases short, with 12 bases between. CDR3 protein: CASSQVIRGELFF. The CDR3 nucleotides read TGCGCCAGCAGCCAAGTTATTCGAGGAGAACTGTTTTTT.